This T cell receptor beta chain was documented in a study of T cells expressing NK-cell markers. About the study: Seven of the eight sequenced donors were classified as HCMV-seropositive, and one was classified as seronegative.

The CDR3 runs to 13 residues. Germline CDR1 and CDR2: DFQATT and SNEGSKA (reference sequence). One entry per CDR3 protein, without DNA, is what TCRdb gives after re-calling the 5' RACE reads. Recorded here are fewer than 550,000 distinct CDR3 sequences; the top ten clones represent 1.4%. The chain carries TRBV20-1 and TRBJ1-1; the D call of TRBD1 rests on TCRdb alone, since no DNA is present to check it. This clonotype was sampled from a woman between 50 and 59 years old in good health. What was sequenced was blood T cells: a sorted CD56 or NKG2C T cell subset, CD4+ or CD8+ T cells, or bulk PBMC T cells (not recorded which). The CDR3 loop reads CSARRDRGVAAFF.